Below, one T cell receptor (beta chain) is given with its context. Its antigen is unidentified. V lost 3 bases and J lost 6; bases outside the gene matches: 6. The CDR3 loop spans 15 amino acids. Germline loops: CDR1 KGHSH, CDR2 LQKENI. This sample is part of a study of blood T cells in healthy people across ages. Overall study findings and caveats: When set beside aged donors, long-lived donors presented more naive CD4+ cells and higher diversity.

Next came a second PCR, run for about 7 to 12 cycles, which used a sample-barcoded 5' primer along with a J-beta primer mix. TCRdb redid the calling of the 5' RACE reads with MiXCR, one entry per CDR3 protein. Of 1.6 million or so distinct CDR3 sequences listed, about 35% are singletons. The sample was blood. V usage is TRBV18 and J usage is TRBJ1-5, with 9 bases lining up with TRBD1. The receptor's source is a woman aged 25 to 39 in good health. The CDR3 DNA reads as TGTGCCAGCTCACCCGACAGGGGGGAGGCTCAGCCCCAGCATTTT. Translating gives CASSPDRGEAQPQHF.